This TCR beta chain came from a study of spatial heterogeneity in lung cancer. Time point in this sample: sample taken at primary tumor resection. Whole RNA from tumor, nontumor lung or frozen PBMC was sequenced unsorted. TCRdb processed the 5' RACE reads anew with MiXCR; each CDR3 protein has one entry. This sample has some 100,000 distinct CDR3 sequences, with 4.4% found just once. This clonotype was observed at least ten times. Its target is not known. Study-wide results and limits: Higher tumor mutation counts went along with higher counts of expanded intratumoral alpha and beta TCRs. For tumor T cells, estimated coverage reached only around 7% (alpha) and around 13% (beta).

The ends lost 6 bases at V and 10 bases at J; junction bases unmatched: 9. CDR3 size: 14 residues. This TCR was sampled from a male donor with early-stage non-small cell lung cancer. Material: lung tumor tissue, obtained at surgery. J is TRBJ2-1 and V is TRBV12-3 or TRBV12-4, with TRBD1 identical over 10 bases. In DNA, the CDR3 is TGTGCCAGCAGGGACAGGGGGGTTTCTAGGGAGCAGTTCTTC. This gives the protein CASRDRGVSREQFF.